These T cell receptor beta chains were read from a single sample in a study of Ad26.COV2.S vaccination and SARS-CoV-2 variants. Assay: immunoSEQ multiplex PCR; the TCRdb copy retains only in-frame clones and omits some. This table has about 480,000 clones, approximately 90% appearing once. The material was peripheral blood, obtained in a trial of Ad26.COV2.S vaccine versus placebo. The source of these receptors is a person between 18 and 60 years old who received the Ad26.COV2.S COVID-19 vaccine or a placebo. The CDR3 runs from the conserved cysteine through the conserved F or W. Each record gives: J gene, D gene, V gene, CDR3 protein, CDR3 DNA. The D gene is left open where the match is weak.

>TRBJ2-1|-|TRBV7-8
CASSFRGRVDEQFF
TGTGCCAGCAGCTTCCGGGGAAGGGTAGATGAGCAGTTCTTC
>TRBJ2-1|TRBD1|TRBV29-1
CSGSSGQANEQFF
TGCAGCGGGTCTTCGGGACAGGCCAATGAGCAGTTCTTC
>TRBJ1-5|TRBD1|TRBV28
CASSLGTGDFQPQHF
TGTGCCAGCAGTTTAGGGACAGGGGACTTCCAGCCCCAGCATTTT
>TRBJ1-3|-|TRBV19
CASSPGGMAGNTIYF
TGTGCCAGTAGTCCGGGAGGGATGGCTGGAAACACCATATATTTT
>TRBJ1-1|-|TRBV10-3
CAISGGQNTEAFF
TGTGCCATCAGTGGGGGGCAGAACACTGAAGCTTTCTTT
>TRBJ2-6|-|TRBV27
CASSLFRGAGANVLTF
TGTGCCAGCAGTTTATTCAGGGGCGCTGGGGCCAACGTCCTGACTTTC
>TRBJ1-2|-|TRBV5-1
CASSFSSGVDGYTF
TGCGCCAGCAGCTTTTCTTCCGGGGTCGATGGCTACACCTTC
>TRBJ2-1|-|TRBV14
CASSQALGNEQFF
TGTGCCAGCAGCCAAGCACTAGGGAATGAGCAGTTCTTC
>TRBJ2-5|-|TRBV7-7
CASSPLRGPETQYF
TGTGCTAGCAGCCCCCTTAGAGGTCCAGAGACCCAGTACTTC
>TRBJ2-3|-|TRBV21-1
CASSSRGLAGVVSTDTQYF
TGTGCCAGCAGCTCCCGGGGACTAGCGGGAGTGGTAAGCACAGATACGCAGTATTTT
>TRBJ1-1|TRBD1|TRBV28
CASWTGELNTEAFF
TGTGCCAGCTGGACAGGGGAATTGAACACTGAAGCTTTCTTT
>TRBJ1-5|TRBD1|TRBV27
CASSLSRDSWQPQHF
TGTGCCAGCAGTTTATCCCGGGACAGCTGGCAGCCCCAGCATTTT
>TRBJ2-7|TRBD2|TRBV3-1/TRBV3-2
CASSRRGLAGGEQYF
TGTGCCAGCAGTCGTCGGGGGCTAGCGGGAGGCGAGCAGTACTTC